This passage covers 27 T cell receptor beta chains from one sample sequenced in a study of T cell responses to AZD1222 COVID-19 vaccine. The assay was immunoSEQ multiplex PCR, and TCRdb's table has in-frame clones only and misses some. The top ten hold approximately 1.8% of the sample, which has around 140,000 clones, roughly 90% seen once. Material: peripheral blood, obtained 28 days after the second AZD1222 dose. The receptor set was obtained from an adult who received the AZD1222 COVID-19 vaccine.

This clone was seen more than once but under ten times. The V and J genes are TRBV5-8 and TRBJ2-5; the D is unclear. V was pared by 5 bases and J by 2 bases, with 4 bases between. CDR3 length: 11 residues. Germline CDR1 SGHTS, CDR2 YDEGEE. In DNA, the CDR3 is TGTGCCAGCAGGTCTCAAGAGACCCAGTACTTC. This encodes CASRSQETQYF.

The chain links TRBV5-4 to TRBJ1-1, with unresolved D. Germline loops: CDR1 SGHNT, CDR2 YYREEE (reference sequence). The CDR3 covers 14 residues. Trimming left V 0 bases short and J 11 bases short, with 17 bases between. The CDR3 protein is CASSLGPGRVFAFF. The CDR3 DNA reads as TGTGCCAGCAGCTTGGGCCCGGGCCGGGTGTTTGCTTTCTTT.

The gene calls are TRBV4-3 and TRBJ2-7; either TRBD1 or TRBD2 may supply D (5 bases each). Trimming left V 3 bases short and J 2 bases short, with 17 bases between. Germline V gives CDR1 LGHNA, CDR2 YSLEER. The CDR3 runs to 16 residues. CDR3 protein: CASSQGPSGGAYEQYF. CDR3 bases: TGCGCCAGCAGCCAGGGCCCTAGTGGGGGAGCCTACGAGCAGTACTTC.

The chain combines TRBV12-5 with TRBJ1-5; D is ambiguous. CDR3 size: 13 residues. The germline gives CDR1 LGHNT, CDR2 FRNRAP. Deletions cut 5 bases from V and 7 bases from J, with 12 bases between. The CDR3 DNA follows: TGTGCTAGTGGTCAAGAACTAGGGCAGCCCCAGCATTTT. Translated, it gives CASGQELGQPQHF.

This chain joins TRBV7-2 and TRBJ2-1; TRBD2 agrees at 9 bases. The CDR3 has 15 amino acids. With 6 bases clipped from V and 8 bases from J, the junction kept 11 bases outside the gene matches. Germline V gene lookup returns CDR1 SGHTA and CDR2 FQGNSA. The CDR3 coding sequence is TGTGCCAGCAGTCCGGCTAGCGGGATCAGGGATGAGCAGTTCTTC. Its translation: CASSPASGIRDEQFF.

The rearrangement links TRBV30 to TRBJ2-2; no clear D. Germline V gives CDR1 GTSNPN, CDR2 SVGIG (reference sequence). Between the trimmed V and J ends, which lost 2 bases and 5 bases, there was a span of 12 bases. CDR3 length: 14 amino acids. The CDR3 nucleotides read TGTGCCTGGAGTCCAGGATACGGAACCGGGGAGCTGTTTTTT. Protein: CAWSPGYGTGELFF.

The V call is TRBV5-6, the J call TRBJ1-1; D gene uncertain. With 2 bases removed from V and 1 base from J, the gap between germline ends came to 9 bases. Germline V gene sequence: CDR1 SGHDT, CDR2 YYEEEE. This CDR3 has 14 residues. The CDR3 loop reads CASSLWNRNTEAFF. DNA for the CDR3: TGTGCCAGCAGCTTATGGAACAGGAACACTGAAGCTTTCTTT.

The chain joins TRBV28 to TRBJ2-4; 8 bases match TRBD2. Trimming at V came to 6 bases and at J to 0 bases, leaving 4 bases not matched to a gene. Germline V CDR1 and CDR2: MDHEN, SYDVKM. The CDR3 covers 15 residues. For the CDR3, the DNA is TGTGCCAGCAGCCCCGGGGGGGCAGCCAAAAACATTCAGTACTTC. Translated: CASSPGGAAKNIQYF.

The rearrangement uses TRBV4-3 and TRBJ2-1; 7 bases match TRBD2. The CDR3 is made up of 17 amino acids. Germline-derived CDR1 and CDR2 are LGHNA and YSLEER. V was clipped by 4 bases and J by 8 bases; unmatched bases: 17. The chain's CDR3 is CASSLTGGGRVFYEQFF. The CDR3 DNA reads TGCGCCAGCAGCCTAACTGGCGGCGGGAGAGTTTTTTATGAGCAGTTCTTC.

This clone was seen ten or more times. This chain links TRBV2 with TRBJ1-2, with 7 bases that match TRBD1. The trim removed 5 bases at V and 0 bases at J, leaving 6 bases unmatched. Germline assignment: CDR1 SNHLY and CDR2 FYNNEI. CDR3 length: 15 amino acids. In nucleotides, the CDR3 is TGTGCCAGCAGTCGGGACAGCAGCTCTAACTATGGCTACACCTTC. Translating it yields CASSRDSSSNYGYTF.

This chain joins TRBV6-2 or TRBV6-3 and TRBJ2-1; 13 positions match TRBD2. V lost 4 bases, J lost 1 base, and 13 bases stayed unmatched. This CDR3 region has 20 residues. Germline CDR1 reads MNHEY; CDR2 reads SVGEGT. CDR3 protein: CASSSRAWTSGSRSYNEQFF. CDR3 sequence (DNA): TGTGCCAGCAGTTCCAGGGCTTGGACTAGCGGGAGTAGGTCCTACAATGAGCAGTTCTTC.

The V and J genes are TRBV5-1 and TRBJ2-7; the match to TRBD2 covers 8 bases. V gave up 7 bases and J gave up 2 bases; unmatched junction bases: 8. The CDR3 extends over 14 amino acids. Germline V CDR1 and CDR2: SGHRS, YFSETQ. The CDR3 nucleotides are TGCGCCAGCGGGCTGACGGGGGGGCCCTACGAGCAGTACTTC. Protein: CASGLTGGPYEQYF. Supplemented by reference TRBV5-1 and TRBJ2-7, the full variable domain reads KAGVTQTPRYLIKTRGQQVTLSCSPISGHRSVSWYQQTPGQGLQFLFEYFSETQRNKGNFPGRFSGRQFSNSRSEMNVSTLELGDSALYLCASGLTGGPYEQYFGPGTRLTVT.

This clone is a singleton in its sample. The rearrangement joins TRBV4-2 to TRBJ1-1; D is unclear. Trimming took 1 base from V and 1 from J, leaving 7 bases between them. The germline V gene has CDR1 LGHNA and CDR2 YNFKEQ. CDR3 length: 14 amino acids. In DNA form, the CDR3 reads TGTGCCAGCAGCCAAGTTACAGAGAACACTGAAGCTTTCTTT. This encodes CASSQVTENTEAFF.

This chain connects TRBV28 to TRBJ2-7, with D perhaps matching TRBD2 (6 bases). This CDR3 contains 14 residues. Germline CDR1 reads MDHEN; CDR2 reads SYDVKM. The V and J ends lost 7 bases and 0 bases respectively, with 13 bases between them. The CDR3 DNA is TGTGCCAGCACCTCTCCCGGGAGCTCCTACGAGCAGTACTTC. Translated: CASTSPGSSYEQYF.

The gene calls are TRBV5-6 and TRBJ2-7; D perhaps matches TRBD2 (5 bases). Trimming took 5 bases from V and 2 from J, leaving 26 bases between them. Germline V CDR1 and CDR2: SGHDT, YYEEEE. This CDR3 region has 18 residues. The CDR3: CASSRADSGPAVPYEQYF. In DNA form, the CDR3 reads TGTGCCAGCAGTCGGGCAGATTCTGGCCCAGCGGTACCCTACGAGCAGTACTTC.

This clone was seen just once. The V and J genes are TRBV6-5 and TRBJ2-2; TRBD2 is a possible D gene (5 bases). This CDR3 is 13 amino acids long. Germline values: CDR1 MNHEY, CDR2 SVGAGI. V was cut by 7 bases and J by 6 bases, with 12 bases left in between. This CDR3 is CASNQERAGELFF. The CDR3 bases are TGTGCCAGCAACCAGGAGAGGGCCGGGGAGCTGTTTTTT.

This clone has more than one count but fewer than ten. The CDR3 DNA follows: TGTGCCAGCAGTCCCCGCGCTTTGGGTGGCTACACCTTC. Encoded protein: CASSPRALGGYTF. The chain employs TRBV12-3 or TRBV12-4 and TRBJ1-2; no clear D. The CDR3 sequence is 13 residues long. Trimming left V 5 bases short and J 7 bases short, with 14 bases between.

The chain has TRBV6-6 and TRBJ1-2, with D unclear. Trimming left V 6 bases short and J 8 bases short, with 10 bases between. The germline CDR1 and CDR2 sequences are MNHNY and SVGAGI (reference sequence). The length of the CDR3 is 11 residues. The CDR3 DNA follows: TGTGCCAGCAGCGCCGCCCGGGGCTACACCTTC. As protein: CASSAARGYTF.

This sequence joins TRBV5-1 and TRBJ2-3, with 8 positions matching TRBD2. Germline CDR1 is SGHRS and CDR2 is YFSETQ. The length of the CDR3 is 15 residues. The V and J ends lost 0 bases and 6 bases, in that order; junction bases with no gene match: 6. The CDR3 DNA follows: TGCGCCAGCAGCTTGGACGCGGGAGGCTTGGATACGCAGTATTTT. Amino acid sequence: CASSLDAGGLDTQYF.

The V call is TRBV27, the J call TRBJ1-5; TRBD1 matches 7 bases. The germline V gene encodes CDR1 MNHEY and CDR2 SMNVEV (reference sequence). V trimming: 6 bases; J trimming: 6 bases; junction bases outside the gene matches: 8. The CDR3 contains 14 residues. This CDR3 reads CASSLRTGRQPQHF. Written as DNA, the CDR3 is TGTGCCAGCAGCCTACGGACAGGACGTCAGCCCCAGCATTTT.

This chain links TRBV9 with TRBJ2-6; possible D gene TRBD1, 7 bases. This CDR3 is 18 amino acids long. V was shortened by 3 bases and J by 0 bases, with 16 bases between the two germline ends. From germline, CDR1 is SGDLS and CDR2 YYNGEE. The CDR3 loop reads CASSAGTAGGSGANVLTF. The CDR3 region has the DNA TGTGCCAGCAGCGCAGGGACAGCCGGGGGCTCTGGGGCCAACGTCCTGACTTTC.

The chain combines TRBV4-1 with TRBJ1-3; weak D call: TRBD1 (5 bases). CDR3 size: 17 residues. Trimming took off 3 bases at V and 1 base at J, with 16 bases between the two ends. Germline V gene lookup returns CDR1 MGHRA and CDR2 YSYEKL. The CDR3 sequence is CASSQFPGRSSGNTIYF. The CDR3, as DNA: TGCGCCAGCAGCCAGTTTCCAGGGCGGTCATCTGGAAACACCATATATTTT.

This clone was seen many times. This chain joins TRBV4-3 and TRBJ1-3; 9 bases fit TRBD1. This CDR3 is built from 15 residues. Germline CDR1 reads LGHNA; CDR2 reads YSLEER. Trimming at V came to 4 bases and at J to 2 bases, leaving 3 bases not matched to a gene. This chain's CDR3 is CASSRGDRAGNTIYF. CDR3 sequence (DNA): TGCGCCAGCAGCCGGGGGGACAGGGCTGGAAACACCATATATTTT.

The count of this clone is one. The V call is TRBV9, the J call TRBJ2-5, with 8 bases matching TRBD2. This CDR3 region has 15 residues. CDR1 is SGDLS and CDR2 is YYNGEE in the germline V gene. With 7 bases clipped from V and 5 bases from J, the junction kept 13 bases outside the gene matches. The CDR3 DNA is TGTGCCAGCTCCCGGGCCCTGCGGGAGGCGGAGACCCAGTACTTC. Protein sequence: CASSRALREAETQYF.

This clone showed up just a few times. V is TRBV15 and J is TRBJ2-3; 7 bases are shared with TRBD1. J lost 2 bases, V lost 6 bases, and 8 bases had no gene match. The length of the CDR3 is 15 residues. Looked up from germline, CDR1 is LNHNV and CDR2 is YYDKDF (reference sequence). CDR3 amino acids: CATSVNRGTTDTQYF. The CDR3 region has the DNA TGTGCCACCAGTGTAAACAGGGGTACCACAGATACGCAGTATTTT.

The rearrangement uses TRBV19 and TRBJ1-4; no definite D call. This CDR3 contains 15 residues. The germline V gene has CDR1 LNHDA and CDR2 SQIVND (reference sequence). The V end was cut by 4 bases, the J end by 3 bases, with 12 bases between. The CDR3 DNA reads TGTGCCAGTAGTACCTTAGTTTCCTCTAATGAAAAACTGTTTTTT. This translates into CASSTLVSSNEKLFF.

This clone was found once. The gene calls are TRBV4-3 and TRBJ1-2; a possible D gene is TRBD1 (6 bases). The CDR3 has 18 residues. Trimming took off 2 bases at V and 0 bases at J, with 19 bases between the two ends. Germline assignment: CDR1 LGHNA and CDR2 YSLEER. CDR3 coding DNA: TGCGCCAGCAGCCAACGGGGAAGCTGGACAGTAGCTAACTATGGCTACACCTTC. Translating gives CASSQRGSWTVANYGYTF.